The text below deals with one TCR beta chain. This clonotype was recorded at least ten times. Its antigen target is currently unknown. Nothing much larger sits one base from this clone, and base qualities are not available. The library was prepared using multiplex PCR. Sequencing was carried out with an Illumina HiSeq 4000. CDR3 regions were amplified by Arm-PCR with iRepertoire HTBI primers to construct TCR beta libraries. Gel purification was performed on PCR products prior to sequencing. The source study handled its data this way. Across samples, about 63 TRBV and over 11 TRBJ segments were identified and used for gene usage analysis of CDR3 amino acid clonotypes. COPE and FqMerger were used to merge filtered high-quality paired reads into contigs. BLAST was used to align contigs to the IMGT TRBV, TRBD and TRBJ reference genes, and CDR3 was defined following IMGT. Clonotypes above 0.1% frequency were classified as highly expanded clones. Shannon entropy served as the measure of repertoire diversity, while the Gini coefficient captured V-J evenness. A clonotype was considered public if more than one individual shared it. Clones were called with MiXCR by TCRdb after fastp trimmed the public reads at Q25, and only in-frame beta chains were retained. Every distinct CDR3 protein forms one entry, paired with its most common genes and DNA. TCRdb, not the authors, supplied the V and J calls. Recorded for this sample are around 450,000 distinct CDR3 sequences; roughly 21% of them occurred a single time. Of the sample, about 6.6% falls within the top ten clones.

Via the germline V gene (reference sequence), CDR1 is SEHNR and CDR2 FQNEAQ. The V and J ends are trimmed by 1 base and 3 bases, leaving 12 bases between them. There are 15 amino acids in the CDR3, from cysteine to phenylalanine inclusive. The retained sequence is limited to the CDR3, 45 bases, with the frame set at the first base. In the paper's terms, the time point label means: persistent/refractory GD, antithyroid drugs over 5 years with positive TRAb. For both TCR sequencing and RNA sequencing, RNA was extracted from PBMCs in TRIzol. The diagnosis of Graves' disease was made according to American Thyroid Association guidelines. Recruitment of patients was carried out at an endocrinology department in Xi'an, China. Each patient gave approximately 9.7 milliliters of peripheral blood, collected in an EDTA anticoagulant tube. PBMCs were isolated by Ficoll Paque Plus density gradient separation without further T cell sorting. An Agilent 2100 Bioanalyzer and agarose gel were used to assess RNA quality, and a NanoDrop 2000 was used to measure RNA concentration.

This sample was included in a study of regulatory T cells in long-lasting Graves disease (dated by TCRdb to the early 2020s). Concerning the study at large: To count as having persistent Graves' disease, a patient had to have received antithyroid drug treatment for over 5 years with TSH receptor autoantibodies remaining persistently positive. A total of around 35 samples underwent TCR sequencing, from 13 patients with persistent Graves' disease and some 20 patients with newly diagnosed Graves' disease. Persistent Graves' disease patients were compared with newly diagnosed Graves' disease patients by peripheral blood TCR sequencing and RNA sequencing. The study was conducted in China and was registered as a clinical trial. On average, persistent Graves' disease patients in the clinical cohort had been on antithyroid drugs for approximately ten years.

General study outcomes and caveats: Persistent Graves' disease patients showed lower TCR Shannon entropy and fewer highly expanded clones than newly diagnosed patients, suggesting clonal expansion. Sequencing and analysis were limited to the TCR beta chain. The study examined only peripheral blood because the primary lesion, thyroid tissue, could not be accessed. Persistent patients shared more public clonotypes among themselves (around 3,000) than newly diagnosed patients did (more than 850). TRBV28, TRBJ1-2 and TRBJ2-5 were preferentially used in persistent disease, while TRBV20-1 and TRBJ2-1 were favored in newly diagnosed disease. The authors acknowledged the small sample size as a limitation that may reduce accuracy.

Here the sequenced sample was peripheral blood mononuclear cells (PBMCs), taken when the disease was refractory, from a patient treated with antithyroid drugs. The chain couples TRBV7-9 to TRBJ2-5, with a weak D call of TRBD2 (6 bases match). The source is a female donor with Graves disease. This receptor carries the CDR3 CASSLGPSAEETQYF. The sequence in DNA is TGTGCCAGCAGCTTAGGTCCTAGCGCTGAAGAGACCCAGTACTTC.